Below, 14 T cell receptor beta chains from the same sample are listed, as sequenced in a study of T cells after yellow fever vaccination. TCRdb passed the 5' RACE reads through MiXCR, listing each CDR3 protein once. The data hold about 630,000 distinct CDR3 sequences, with 9% to 15% observed a single time. The sequenced sample was PBMCs, obtained on the day of the yellow fever booster vaccination. These receptors were taken from a man aged 30 to 45 who received the YFV17D yellow fever vaccine.

The chain employs TRBV18 and TRBJ1-5, with D possibly TRBD1 on 5 matching bases. Trimming took 2 bases from V and 4 from J, leaving 12 bases between them. The CDR3 loop spans 15 amino acids. In germline, CDR1 is KGHSH, CDR2 LQKENI. This CDR3 is CASSPTQGSNQPQHF. CDR3 coding DNA: TGTGCCAGCTCACCAACTCAGGGTAGTAATCAGCCCCAGCATTTT.

The V call is TRBV20-1, the J call TRBJ2-1; maybe TRBD2 (6 bases). The germline CDR1 and CDR2 sequences are DFQATT and SNEGSKA (reference sequence). This CDR3 spans 18 amino acids. Trimming shortened V by 0 bases and J by 4 bases, and 22 bases separated the two germline ends. The CDR3 here is CSARDSRRAGGLYNEQFF. CDR3 DNA: TGCAGTGCTAGAGATTCACGACGAGCGGGCGGGTTGTACAATGAGCAGTTCTTC.

The chain couples TRBV20-1 to TRBJ1-1; D not resolved. The V gene lost 5 bases and the J gene lost 3 bases, with 10 bases spanning the gap. CDR1 and CDR2 from the germline V gene are DFQATT and SNEGSKA (reference sequence). This CDR3 is 12 amino acids long. The CDR3 reads CSAGRVDTEAFF. The DNA for the CDR3 is TGCAGTGCTGGGAGGGTCGACACTGAAGCTTTCTTT.

V gene TRBV6-1 combines with J gene TRBJ2-2, with 11 positions matching TRBD2. This CDR3 is 15 amino acids long. The V gene end was trimmed by 5 bases and the J gene end by 5 bases; junction bases not matched to a gene: 4. CDR1 MNHNS and CDR2 SASEGT come from the germline V gene. The CDR3 protein is CASSRRLAGTGELFF. CDR3 coding DNA: TGTGCCAGCAGTCGACGACTAGCGGGAACCGGGGAGCTGTTTTTT.

In this sample, this clonotype turned up a few times. CDR3 protein: CASSPQGTGGFETQYF. As DNA, the CDR3 is TGTGCCAGCAGCCCGCAGGGGACAGGGGGCTTCGAGACCCAGTACTTC. The chain is built from TRBV7-2 and TRBJ2-5; 12 bases line up with TRBD1. Germline CDR1 SGHTA, CDR2 FQGNSA. CDR3 length equals 16 residues. The V and J ends lost 5 bases and 5 bases, in that order; junction bases with no gene match: 9.

The chain recombines TRBV4-1 with TRBJ2-7; 9 bases agree with TRBD1. Losses at the gene ends were 2 bases for V and 5 bases for J; bases not matched to a gene: 7. CDR3 length equals 15 residues. Germline loops: CDR1 MGHRA, CDR2 YSYEKL. In DNA, the CDR3 is TGCGCCAGCAGCCAAAGGGACAGGGCATTTGACGAGCAGTACTTC. It translates to CASSQRDRAFDEQYF.

This rearrangement joins TRBV5-1 to TRBJ2-5; TRBD2 aligns across 11 bases. CDR1 and CDR2 from the germline V gene are SGHRS and YFSETQ. Unmatched junction bases numbered 1, after V lost 6 bases and J lost 3 bases. This CDR3 has 13 amino acids. The CDR3 bases are TGCGCCAGCAAGGGACTAGCGGAAGAGACCCAGTACTTC. Amino acid sequence: CASKGLAEETQYF.

This clonotype has a handful of counts. The rearrangement joins TRBV20-1 to TRBJ2-7; D assignment may be TRBD1 or TRBD2 (5 bases each). The ends were cut back, 8 bases at V and 0 bases at J, with 20 bases in the middle. From germline, CDR1 is DFQATT and CDR2 SNEGSKA (reference sequence). The CDR3 is made up of 15 amino acids. CDR3 in DNA: TGCAGTACCTCTGGGGGAAGAGGAAGCTCCTACGAGCAGTACTTC. Protein product: CSTSGGRGSSYEQYF.

This clonotype turned up a few times. This chain joins TRBV19 and TRBJ2-7; no reliable D call. V dropped 8 bases and J dropped 2 bases, with 13 bases sitting between them. Germline CDR1 and CDR2: LNHDA and SQIVND (reference sequence). This CDR3 spans 13 amino acids. In DNA form, the CDR3 reads TGTGCCAGTGCCGCCGGTCAGGCCTACGAGCAGTACTTC. The encoded protein is CASAAGQAYEQYF.

This rearrangement joins TRBV10-2 to TRBJ1-4; no clear D. V dropped 6 bases and J dropped 3 bases, with 14 bases sitting between them. This CDR3 contains 15 residues. Germline V CDR1 and CDR2: WSHSY, SAAADI. The CDR3 DNA sequence: TGCGCCAGCAGACCTAGGACGGGGTCTAATGAAAAACTGTTTTTT. Its translation is CASRPRTGSNEKLFF.

A few counts support this clonotype. The J gene is TRBJ2-3, the V gene TRBV7-8; TRBD2 aligns across 8 bases. J was trimmed by 3 bases and V by 5 bases; bases with no gene match: 4. CDR3 length: 14 amino acids. Looked up from germline, CDR1 is SGHVS and CDR2 is FQNEAQ. CDR3: CASSHRGGTDTQYF. CDR3 nucleotides: TGTGCCAGCAGCCATCGGGGGGGAACAGATACGCAGTATTTT. Full variable domain (missing parts from reference TRBV7-8 and TRBJ2-3): GAGVSQSPRYKVAKRGQDVALRCDPISGHVSLFWYQQALGQGPEFLTYFQNEAQLDKSGLPSDRFFAERPEGSVSTLKIQRTQQEDSAVYLCASSHRGGTDTQYFGPGTRLTVL.

The J gene is TRBJ1-1, the V gene TRBV12-3 or TRBV12-4; 9 bases match TRBD1. There are 13 residues in the CDR3. With 7 bases clipped from V and 8 bases from J, the junction kept 8 bases outside the gene matches. The CDR3 loop is CASIMTGGLEAFF. CDR3 DNA: TGTGCCAGCATTATGACAGGGGGACTCGAAGCTTTCTTT.

The genes are TRBV12-3 or TRBV12-4 and TRBJ2-1; 7 positions match TRBD2. V lost 3 bases, J lost 0 bases, and 2 bases stayed unmatched. This CDR3 is built from 15 residues. In DNA, the CDR3 is TGTGCCAGCAGTTTTAGCGGGCCCTCCTACAATGAGCAGTTCTTC. Its translation is CASSFSGPSYNEQFF.

The chain recombines TRBV7-2 with TRBJ2-5; D might be TRBD2 (6 bases). The germline V and J ends were trimmed by 5 bases and 3 bases, with 16 bases remaining between them. The CDR3 length is 15 residues. Germline loops: CDR1 SGHTA, CDR2 FQGNSA. The CDR3 spells CASSVTSMSKETQYF. In DNA, the CDR3 is TGTGCCAGCAGCGTAACTAGCATGAGTAAAGAGACCCAGTACTTC.